This entry features one T cell receptor (beta chain) sequence. Its antigen is currently unknown. The entry originates in a study of PD-1 blockade in classical Hodgkin lymphoma. Study outcomes and limitations: Complete responders' baseline diversity resembled that of newly diagnosed patients. Diminished baseline TCR diversity has been reported in newly diagnosed patients relative to healthy donors.

The data were produced by immunoSEQ multiplex PCR, yet TCRdb's version contains in-frame clones alone and is incomplete. The sample has 11,000 to 15,000 clones; 83% are singletons. All trial patients relapsed after autologous stem cell transplantation. This CDR3 has 15 residues. The germline V gene encodes CDR1 SGHDT and CDR2 YYEEEE. V was clipped by 0 bases and J by 6 bases; unmatched bases: 5. The rearrangement links TRBV5-6 to TRBJ1-2; 10 positions agree with TRBD1. The sequence derives from a human donor with classical Hodgkin lymphoma. Sample: peripheral blood mononuclear cells (PBMCs), taken at baseline. The DNA for the CDR3 is TGTGCCAGCAGCTTGGTGGACAGGGGGTGGGATGGCTACACCTTC. As protein: CASSLVDRGWDGYTF.